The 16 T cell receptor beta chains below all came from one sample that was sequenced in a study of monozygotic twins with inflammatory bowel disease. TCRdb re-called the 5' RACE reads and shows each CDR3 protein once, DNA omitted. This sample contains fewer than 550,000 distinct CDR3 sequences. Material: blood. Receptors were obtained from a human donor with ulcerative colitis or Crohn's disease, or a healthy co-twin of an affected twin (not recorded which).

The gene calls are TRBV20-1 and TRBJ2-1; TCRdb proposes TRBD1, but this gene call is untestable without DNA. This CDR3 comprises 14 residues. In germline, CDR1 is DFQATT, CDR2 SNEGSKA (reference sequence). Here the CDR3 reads CSALRQGEAGEQFF.

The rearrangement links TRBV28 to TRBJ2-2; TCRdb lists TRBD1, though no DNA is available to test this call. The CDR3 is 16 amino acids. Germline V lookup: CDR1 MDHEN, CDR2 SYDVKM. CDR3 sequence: CASSLTGTGYTGELFF.

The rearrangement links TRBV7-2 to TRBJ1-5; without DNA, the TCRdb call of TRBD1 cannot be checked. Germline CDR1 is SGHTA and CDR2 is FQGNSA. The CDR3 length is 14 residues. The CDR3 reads CASSWGVATQPQHF.

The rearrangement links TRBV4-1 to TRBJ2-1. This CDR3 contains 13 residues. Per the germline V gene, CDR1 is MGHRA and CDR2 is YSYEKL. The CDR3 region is CASSQATEIEQFF.

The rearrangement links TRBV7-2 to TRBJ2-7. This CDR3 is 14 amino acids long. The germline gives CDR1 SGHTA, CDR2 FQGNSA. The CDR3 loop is CASSLSVGAHEQYF.

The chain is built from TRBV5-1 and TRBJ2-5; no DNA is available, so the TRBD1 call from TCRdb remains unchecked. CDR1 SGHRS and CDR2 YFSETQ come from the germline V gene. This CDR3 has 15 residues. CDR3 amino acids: CASSSPGQGTETQYF.

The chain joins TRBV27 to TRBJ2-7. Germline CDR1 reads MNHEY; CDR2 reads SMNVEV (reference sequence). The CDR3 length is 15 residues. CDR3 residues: CASSLDGRRSYEQYF.

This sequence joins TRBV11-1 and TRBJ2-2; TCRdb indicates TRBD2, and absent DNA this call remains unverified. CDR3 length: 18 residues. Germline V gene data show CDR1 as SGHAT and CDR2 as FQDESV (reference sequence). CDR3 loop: CASTRKPPGLAATGELFF.

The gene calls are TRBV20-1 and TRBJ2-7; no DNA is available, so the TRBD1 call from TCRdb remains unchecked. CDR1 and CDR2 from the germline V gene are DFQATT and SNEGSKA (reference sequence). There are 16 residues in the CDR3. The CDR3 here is CSARWGVGTGTYEQYF.

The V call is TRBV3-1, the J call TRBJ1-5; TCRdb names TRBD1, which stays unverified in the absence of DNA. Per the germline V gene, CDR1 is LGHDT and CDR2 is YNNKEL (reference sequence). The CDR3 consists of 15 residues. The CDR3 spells CASSPRTGGNQPQHF. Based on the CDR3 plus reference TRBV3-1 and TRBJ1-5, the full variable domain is DTAVSQTPKYLVTQMGNDKSIKCEQNLGHDTMYWYKQDSKKFLKIMFSYNNKELIINETVPNRFSPKSPDKAHLNLHINSLELGDSAVYFCASSPRTGGNQPQHFGDGTRLSIL.

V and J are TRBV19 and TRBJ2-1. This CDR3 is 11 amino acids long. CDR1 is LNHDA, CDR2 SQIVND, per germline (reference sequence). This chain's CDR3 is CASSIDNEQFF.

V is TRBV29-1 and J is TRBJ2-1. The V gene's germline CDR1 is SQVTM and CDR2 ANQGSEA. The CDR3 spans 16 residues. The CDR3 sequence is CSVEGGHRSSYNEQFF.

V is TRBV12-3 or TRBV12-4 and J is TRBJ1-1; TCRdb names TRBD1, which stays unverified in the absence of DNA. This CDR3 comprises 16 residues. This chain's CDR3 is CASSRQPGRVNTEAFF.

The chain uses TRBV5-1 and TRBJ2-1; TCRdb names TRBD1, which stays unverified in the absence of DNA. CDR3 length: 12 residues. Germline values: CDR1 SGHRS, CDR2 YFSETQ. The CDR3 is CASSTGVNEQFF.

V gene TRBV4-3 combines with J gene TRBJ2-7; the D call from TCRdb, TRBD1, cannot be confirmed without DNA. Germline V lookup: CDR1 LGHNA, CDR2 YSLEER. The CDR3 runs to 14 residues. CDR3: CASSQGGGGYEQYF.

The CDR3 sequence is CASSLLASEQFF. The chain has TRBV7-2 and TRBJ2-1; the TRBD2 assignment by TCRdb is unverifiable without DNA. The CDR3 runs to 12 residues. Germline CDR1 SGHTA, CDR2 FQGNSA. The full variable domain, completed using reference TRBV7-2 and TRBJ2-1, is GAGVSQSPSNKVTEKGKDVELRCDPISGHTALYWYRQSLGQGLEFLIYFQGNSAPDKSGLPSDRFSAERTGGSVSTLTIQRTQQEDSAVYLCASSLLASEQFFGPGTRLTVL.